The 6 T cell receptor beta chains presented below share a single source sample, sequenced in a study of control samples from healthy donors and cancer patients. Generated by immunoSEQ multiplex PCR, the TCRdb table keeps only in-frame clones and is missing some. The sample yields more than 75,000 clones, nearly 90% seen once. Sequenced sample: blood. The receptors stem from a man aged 45-65 years in good health.

V usage is TRBV6-5 and J usage is TRBJ1-1; 8 bases align to TRBD1. V trimming: 5 bases; J trimming: 10 bases; junction bases outside the gene matches: 15. Germline V gene lookup returns CDR1 MNHEY and CDR2 SVGAGI. This CDR3 is 15 amino acids long. The CDR3 bases are TGTGCCAGCAGTCCACTAGGGGGGGACAGGAACGTAGCTTTCTTT. This gives the protein CASSPLGGDRNVAFF.

This sequence joins TRBV27 and TRBJ1-1, with D possibly TRBD1 on 5 matching bases. V lost 4 bases and J lost 1, with 10 bases in between. Germline lookup yields CDR1 MNHEY and CDR2 SMNVEV (reference sequence). There are 14 residues in the CDR3. The CDR3 sequence: CASSWDGPNTEAFF. CDR3 coding DNA: TGTGCCAGCAGTTGGGACGGACCGAACACTGAAGCTTTCTTT.

The chain has TRBV4-2 and TRBJ2-2; 10 bases are a match to TRBD2. J lost 4 bases, V lost 0 bases, and 5 bases had no gene match. Germline V lookup: CDR1 LGHNA, CDR2 YNFKEQ. This CDR3 region has 17 residues. CDR3 sequence: CASSQDYSGGITGELFF. Here the CDR3 DNA reads TGTGCCAGCAGCCAAGATTATAGCGGGGGGATCACCGGGGAGCTGTTTTTT.

The chain joins TRBV11-2 to TRBJ2-5, with D possibly being TRBD2 (6 bases). Germline assignment: CDR1 SGHAT and CDR2 FQNNGV. Trimming cost V 0 bases and J 1 base, with 15 bases left between them. The CDR3 has 17 amino acids. The CDR3 DNA sequence: TGTGCCAGCAGCTTAGATCTTGACGGGGGAGGCCAAGAGACCCAGTACTTC. It specifies CASSLDLDGGGQETQYF.

J is TRBJ1-2 and V is TRBV30; D not resolved. Per germline, CDR1 GTSNPN and CDR2 SVGIG (reference sequence). V dropped 3 bases and J dropped 4 bases, with 18 bases sitting between them. The CDR3 covers 15 residues. The CDR3 loop is CAWRGLGVTVYGYTF. In nucleotides, the CDR3 is TGTGCCTGGAGAGGTCTCGGGGTGACGGTCTATGGCTACACCTTC.

Turning to this clone: The same CDR3 also results from other DNA sequences found in this sample. This chain connects TRBV18 to TRBJ1-2, with TRBD1 matching over 7 bases. The CDR3 has 15 residues. The J segment lost 3 bases and the V segment lost 0 bases, leaving 4 bases of the junction unmatched. In germline, CDR1 is KGHSH, CDR2 LQKENI. This chain's CDR3 is CASSPPTGRDYGYTF. The CDR3 coding sequence is TGTGCCAGCTCACCACCGACAGGGAGGGACTATGGCTACACCTTC.